This T cell receptor (beta chain) was observed in a study of cytomegalovirus exposure and HLA in healthy donors. Study-wide context: The study placed 70% to 85% of its approximately 380 genotyped donors in the Caucasian-associated ancestry cluster.

Overall study results and limits: As was reported, the HLA-A and HLA-B alleles of most subjects were accurately predicted from TCR beta sequences. Analyses of presence/absence relied on an assumption of roughly uniform sequencing depth across donors.

Remarks on this clone: As yet, its antigen is unknown.

Trimming stripped 0 bases from V and 4 bases from J, with 4 bases between. The CDR3 is made up of 11 amino acids. Germline V lookup: CDR1 SQVTM, CDR2 ANQGSEA. The PCR used 60 Vbeta and 13 Jbeta primers. Method: immunoSEQ multiplex PCR; TCRdb's copy keeps in-frame clones and lacks some. Of about 160,000 clones detected, roughly 83% appear once; the ten largest clones hold over 1.5%. Sequences were obtained from PBMCs. The chain employs TRBV29-1 and TRBJ2-7; D is unresolved. The clonotype comes from a young woman in good health and CMV-seronegative. CDR3 coding DNA: TGCAGCGTTGAAGACAGGTACGAGCAGTACTTC. This gives the protein CSVEDRYEQYF.